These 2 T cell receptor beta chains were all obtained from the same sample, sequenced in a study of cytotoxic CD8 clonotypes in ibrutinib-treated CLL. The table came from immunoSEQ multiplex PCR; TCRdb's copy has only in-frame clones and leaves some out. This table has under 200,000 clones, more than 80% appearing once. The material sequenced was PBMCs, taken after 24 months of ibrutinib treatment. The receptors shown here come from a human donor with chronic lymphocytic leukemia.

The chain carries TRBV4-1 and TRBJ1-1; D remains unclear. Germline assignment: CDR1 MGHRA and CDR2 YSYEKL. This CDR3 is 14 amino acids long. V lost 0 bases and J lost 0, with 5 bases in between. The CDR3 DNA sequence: TGCGCCAGCAGCCAAGATTTGATGAACACTGAAGCTTTCTTT. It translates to CASSQDLMNTEAFF.

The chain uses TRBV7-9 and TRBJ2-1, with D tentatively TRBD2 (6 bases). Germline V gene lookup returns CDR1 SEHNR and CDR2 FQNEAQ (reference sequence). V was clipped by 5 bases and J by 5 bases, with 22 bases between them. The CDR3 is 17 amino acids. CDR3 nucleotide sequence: TGTGCCAGCAGCCCGTTATGGAGGGGTTTAAGGAACAATGAGCAGTTCTTC. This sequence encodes CASSPLWRGLRNNEQFF.